One T cell receptor (beta chain) is described in this entry. Antigen unknown. The sample comes from a study of T-cell reconstitution after alpha-beta-depleted transplantation in children. The V and J ends lost 3 bases and 4 bases, in that order; junction bases with no gene match: 11. The V gene's germline CDR1 is DFQATT and CDR2 SNEGSKA (reference sequence). The CDR3 length is 16 residues. Using unique molecular identifiers, the investigators prepared the TCRbeta library. TCRdb independently ran MiXCR on the PCR reads; one entry per CDR3 protein. The data hold hundreds of thousands of distinct CDR3 sequences, with 10% to 15% observed a single time. Whole-study findings and limits: Approximately two months post-transplant, alpha-beta T cells reportedly originated from several hundred expanded graft clones. From surviving recipient T cells and thymic progenitors came the high day-60 TCRbeta diversity observed in some patients. At the one-year point after transplant, T-cell counts and TCRbeta diversity were found to come mostly from T cells that had been newly produced.

Sequenced here: PBMCs, sampled before TCRalphabeta/CD19-depleted stem cell transplant. This chain connects TRBV20-1 to TRBJ2-5; 10 bases are shared with TRBD2. This sequence was found in a girl aged 2-15 years with congenital amegakaryocytic thrombocytopenia, due to receive a stem cell transplant. As DNA, the CDR3 is TGCAGTGCTAGTCCCCTAACTAGCGGGATAGGAGAGACCCAGTACTTC. Protein: CSASPLTSGIGETQYF.